This T cell receptor beta chain is drawn from a study of T-cell reconstitution after alpha-beta-depleted transplantation in children. For this clonotype: Its matching antigen is unknown.

Study-wide results and limits: T-cell counts and diversity at one year post-transplant came mainly from newly produced T cells. Where alpha-beta T cells came from about two months after transplant was reportedly several hundred expanded graft clones.

The CDR3 contains 15 residues. Trimming stripped 0 bases from V and 3 bases from J, with 12 bases between. Germline loops: CDR1 SGHRS, CDR2 YFSETQ. The library targeted TCRbeta and was prepared with unique molecular identifiers. TCRdb reprocessed the PCR reads via MiXCR and lists one record per CDR3 protein. This table holds a few hundred thousand distinct CDR3 sequences, roughly 13% found once. The chain couples TRBV5-1 to TRBJ2-5, with a weak D call TRBD2 (6 bases). The TCR sequence derives from a male patient aged 5 to 17 who had a stem cell transplant for acute myeloid leukemia, so the T cells may come from the graft donor. Sequencing was performed on PBMCs, mostly from graft donor cells, taken 360 days after TCRalphabeta/CD19-depleted stem cell transplant. CDR3 sequence reads: CASSLAGTGKETQYF. The DNA of the CDR3 is TGCGCCAGCAGCTTGGCCGGGACTGGGAAAGAGACCCAGTACTTC. The entire variable domain, with the rest obtained from reference TRBV5-1 and TRBJ2-5, is as follows: KAGVTQTPRYLIKTRGQQVTLSCSPISGHRSVSWYQQTPGQGLQFLFEYFSETQRNKGNFPGRFSGRQFSNSRSEMNVSTLELGDSALYLCASSLAGTGKETQYFGPGTRLLVL.